The rows below give T cell receptor beta chains drawn from one sample of a study of early T cells in non-severe SARS-CoV-2 infection. TCRdb reanalysed the 5' RACE reads using MiXCR and keeps one entry per CDR3 protein. The table lists roughly 80,000 distinct CDR3 sequences, around 17% of them singletons. Sample: whole blood. The receptors stem from an adult who was a healthcare worker with PCR-confirmed SARS-CoV-2 infection or an uninfected control (not recorded which). CDR3s include the opening cysteine and the closing phenylalanine or tryptophan. A D gene is named only where the DNA matches it firmly.

v_call: TRBV7-3; d_call: TRBD1; j_call: TRBJ2-7; cdr3_aa: CASSLKGQGSEQYF
v_call: TRBV28; d_call: .; j_call: TRBJ1-5; cdr3_aa: CASRGWGGGNQPQHF
v_call: TRBV20-1; d_call: .; j_call: TRBJ2-1; cdr3_aa: CSANLEVPYNEQFF
v_call: TRBV6-1; d_call: TRBD2; j_call: TRBJ2-5; cdr3_aa: CASSDWDYPRETQYF
v_call: TRBV12-3/TRBV12-4; d_call: .; j_call: TRBJ1-1; cdr3_aa: CASSLSGYPNTEAFF
v_call: TRBV6-5; d_call: .; j_call: TRBJ2-2; cdr3_aa: CASSWGGGAGELFF
v_call: TRBV6-5; d_call: .; j_call: TRBJ2-7; cdr3_aa: CASSTGFPHEQYF
v_call: TRBV11-2; d_call: TRBD1; j_call: TRBJ1-2; cdr3_aa: CASSLAFRGNSGYTF
v_call: TRBV5-1; d_call: .; j_call: TRBJ1-1; cdr3_aa: CASSLGQENTEAFF
v_call: TRBV30; d_call: .; j_call: TRBJ2-1; cdr3_aa: CAWSLRDEQFF
v_call: TRBV6-4; d_call: TRBD1; j_call: TRBJ2-4; cdr3_aa: CASSGPGEGQGCPVQYF
v_call: TRBV5-4; d_call: TRBD1; j_call: TRBJ2-1; cdr3_aa: CASSEGQGRSSYNEQFF
v_call: TRBV10-1; d_call: .; j_call: TRBJ2-7; cdr3_aa: CASSESAIREQYF
v_call: TRBV11-2; d_call: .; j_call: TRBJ1-1; cdr3_aa: CASSWGGRYTEAFF
v_call: TRBV3-1; d_call: TRBD1; j_call: TRBJ2-7; cdr3_aa: CASSQEILRGQGHSYEQYF
v_call: TRBV19; d_call: .; j_call: TRBJ2-7; cdr3_aa: CASSLRGISYEQYF
v_call: TRBV6-1; d_call: .; j_call: TRBJ1-6; cdr3_aa: CASSEYGGWSPLHF
v_call: TRBV3-1; d_call: TRBD1; j_call: TRBJ2-7; cdr3_aa: CASSPRQGQYEQYF
v_call: TRBV3-1; d_call: .; j_call: TRBJ1-2; cdr3_aa: CASSQKIGGGYTF
v_call: TRBV28; d_call: TRBD1; j_call: TRBJ2-1; cdr3_aa: CASSGTGAYNEQFF
v_call: TRBV12-3/TRBV12-4; d_call: TRBD2; j_call: TRBJ2-2; cdr3_aa: CASSLVAGYTGELFF
v_call: TRBV7-2; d_call: .; j_call: TRBJ1-2; cdr3_aa: CASSLGLITYGYTF
v_call: TRBV29-1; d_call: TRBD2; j_call: TRBJ2-6; cdr3_aa: CSVIAGSGANVLTF
v_call: TRBV7-2; d_call: TRBD1; j_call: TRBJ2-7; cdr3_aa: CASSLVDRTSYEQYF
v_call: TRBV11-3; d_call: TRBD1; j_call: TRBJ1-4; cdr3_aa: CASSDGDRTATNEKLFF
v_call: TRBV14; d_call: .; j_call: TRBJ2-3; cdr3_aa: CASSREGTQYF
v_call: TRBV14; d_call: .; j_call: TRBJ2-2; cdr3_aa: CASSQVRSSTGELFF
v_call: TRBV7-2; d_call: TRBD1; j_call: TRBJ2-3; cdr3_aa: CASSSTGVVVSQYF
v_call: TRBV27; d_call: .; j_call: TRBJ1-2; cdr3_aa: CASSPDGDNYGYTF
v_call: TRBV7-6; d_call: TRBD2; j_call: TRBJ2-5; cdr3_aa: CASSMGLAGRETQYF
v_call: TRBV18; d_call: .; j_call: TRBJ1-2; cdr3_aa: CASSPDSTIQGDYGYTF
v_call: TRBV12-3/TRBV12-4; d_call: TRBD1; j_call: TRBJ2-3; cdr3_aa: CASRKGQASTDTQYF
v_call: TRBV11-2; d_call: .; j_call: TRBJ2-1; cdr3_aa: CASSLRAFSYNEQFF
v_call: TRBV11-2; d_call: TRBD1; j_call: TRBJ2-3; cdr3_aa: CASSLGQTLSTDTQYF
v_call: TRBV29-1; d_call: .; j_call: TRBJ1-1; cdr3_aa: CSVDSLNTEAFF
v_call: TRBV29-1; d_call: TRBD2; j_call: TRBJ2-5; cdr3_aa: CSVGLAGEETQYF
v_call: TRBV15; d_call: TRBD1; j_call: TRBJ2-3; cdr3_aa: CATSREPGTGTDTQYF
v_call: TRBV24-1; d_call: .; j_call: TRBJ2-7; cdr3_aa: CATSDRTAGSYEQYF
v_call: TRBV11-3; d_call: TRBD1; j_call: TRBJ1-4; cdr3_aa: CASGKGGADEKLFF
v_call: TRBV11-2; d_call: .; j_call: TRBJ1-1; cdr3_aa: CASSLLGTSLNTEAFF
v_call: TRBV11-2; d_call: .; j_call: TRBJ2-7; cdr3_aa: CASSFDGPEPYEQYF
v_call: TRBV27; d_call: .; j_call: TRBJ1-1; cdr3_aa: CASSWGTGTEVFF
v_call: TRBV12-3/TRBV12-4; d_call: .; j_call: TRBJ2-2; cdr3_aa: CASSFGGRGFRTGELFF
v_call: TRBV20-1; d_call: .; j_call: TRBJ1-1; cdr3_aa: CSASGGITEAFF
v_call: TRBV20-1; d_call: .; j_call: TRBJ2-5; cdr3_aa: CSASYGQQETQYF
v_call: TRBV5-4; d_call: .; j_call: TRBJ1-2; cdr3_aa: CASSLEQNRGGYTF